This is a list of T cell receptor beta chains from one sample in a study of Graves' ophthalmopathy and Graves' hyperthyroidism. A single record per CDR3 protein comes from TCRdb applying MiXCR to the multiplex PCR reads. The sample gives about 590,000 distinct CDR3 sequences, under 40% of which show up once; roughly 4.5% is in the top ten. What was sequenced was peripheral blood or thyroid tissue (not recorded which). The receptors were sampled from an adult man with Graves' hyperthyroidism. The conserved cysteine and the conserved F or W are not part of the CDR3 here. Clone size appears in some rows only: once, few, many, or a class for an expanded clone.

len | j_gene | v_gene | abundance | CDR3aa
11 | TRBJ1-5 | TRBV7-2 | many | ASSQAGDQPQH
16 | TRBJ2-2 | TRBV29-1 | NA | SVDRTSGGWENTGELF
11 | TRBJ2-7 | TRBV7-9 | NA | ASSLSWGYEQY
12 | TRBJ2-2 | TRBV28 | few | ASLRGGRTGELF
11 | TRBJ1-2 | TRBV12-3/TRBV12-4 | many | ASSPPGGYGYT
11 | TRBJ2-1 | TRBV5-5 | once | ASRHRGINEQF
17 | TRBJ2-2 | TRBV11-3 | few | ASSQDHRSRAWDTGELF
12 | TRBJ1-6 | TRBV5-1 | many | ASSLGDSDSPLH
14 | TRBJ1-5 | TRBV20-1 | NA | SARISLRNSNQPQH
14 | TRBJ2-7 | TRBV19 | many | ASSSWTGLGVSEQY
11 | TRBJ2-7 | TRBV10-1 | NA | ASSESPSHEQY
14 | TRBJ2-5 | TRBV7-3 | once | ASSFNPRGFQETQY
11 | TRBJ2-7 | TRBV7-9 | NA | ASSLVGVYEQY
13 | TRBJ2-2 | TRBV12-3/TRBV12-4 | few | ASSLGTGYPGELF
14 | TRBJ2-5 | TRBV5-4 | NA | ASSLDASGSGETQY
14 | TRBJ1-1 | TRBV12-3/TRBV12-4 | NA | ASSFPYRRMNTEAF
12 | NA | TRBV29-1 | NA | SSFGLAPGDEQY
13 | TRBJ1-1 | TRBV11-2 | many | ASSLQGSMVTEAF
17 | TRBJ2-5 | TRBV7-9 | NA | ASSEFGLAGGPQQETQY
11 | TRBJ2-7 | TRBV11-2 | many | ASRALQGNEQY
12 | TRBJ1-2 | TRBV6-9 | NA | ASSESQGFGGYT
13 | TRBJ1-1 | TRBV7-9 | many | ASSLASGAITEAF
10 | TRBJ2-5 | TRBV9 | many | ASSVAGETQY